This passage covers 24 T cell receptor beta chains from one sample sequenced in a study of beta chain features in type 1 diabetes. The study, taken as a whole, reports: When Type 1 diabetes patients were examined, their TCRB CDR3s proved moderately but significantly shorter in all four CD4+ subsets.

cDNA synthesis used the whole RNA isolate, giving expressed TCRB sequences. Profiled with immunoSEQ multiplex PCR; TCRdb holds only in-frame clones, not every one. The table records around 180,000 clones, 7.8% of them present only once. Their cognate antigens are unknown. Sequenced material: central memory CD4+ T cells from blood. The receptors were sampled from a middle-aged woman with type 1 diabetes.

This clone occurred a few times. This sequence joins TRBV7-2 and TRBJ2-5; 7 nucleotides match TRBD2. Germline CDR1 and CDR2: SGHTA and FQGNSA. V gave up 5 bases and J gave up 4 bases; unmatched junction bases: 7. The CDR3 has 14 amino acids. CDR3 sequence (DNA): TGTGCCAGCAGCCCGAGGCGGGAGTCAGAGACCCAGTACTTC. It yields the protein CASSPRRESETQYF.

Only a few counts were recorded for this clone. This chain joins TRBV2 and TRBJ2-5, with TRBD2 identical over 11 bases. CDR3 size: 18 residues. From germline, CDR1 is SNHLY and CDR2 FYNNEI. V dropped 4 bases and J dropped 5; count of bases not matched to a gene: 15. CDR3 in amino acids: CASSVGVTSGIPRETQYF. The CDR3 DNA reads as TGTGCCAGCAGTGTAGGGGTGACTAGCGGGATCCCGCGGGAGACCCAGTACTTC.

The chain carries TRBV18 and TRBJ1-1; tentative D call: TRBD1 (6 bases). Germline V gene data show CDR1 as KGHSH and CDR2 as LQKENI. Trimming took 3 bases from V and 6 from J, leaving 14 bases between them. The CDR3 has 14 residues. The CDR3 DNA reads TGTGCCAGCTCACCCGGGAGGGGGGAGCCTGAAGCTTTCTTT. It codes for CASSPGRGEPEAFF.

DNA of the CDR3: TGTGCCAGCAGTTACGGGAGAGGGTACGGGGCCAACGTCCTGACTTTC. It translates to CASSYGRGYGANVLTF. The chain couples TRBV6-6 to TRBJ2-6; maybe TRBD2 (5 bases). CDR3 length: 16 amino acids. Between the trimmed V and J ends, which lost 2 bases and 4 bases, there was a span of 12 bases. Germline CDR1 and CDR2: MNHNY and SVGAGI (reference sequence).

The gene calls are TRBV5-6 and TRBJ2-3, with 7 bases that match TRBD2. CDR3 length equals 15 residues. Trimming took 4 bases from V and 0 from J; bases not matched to a gene: 5. The V gene's germline CDR1 is SGHDT and CDR2 YYEEEE. CDR3 DNA sequence: TGTGCCAGCAGCCCCCAGCGGGGAAGCACAGATACGCAGTATTTT. This gives the protein CASSPQRGSTDTQYF.

The V and J genes are TRBV7-2 and TRBJ2-7; no clear D gene. CDR3 size: 15 residues. Germline V CDR1 and CDR2: SGHTA, FQGNSA. Deletions cut 1 base from V and 3 bases from J, with 13 bases between. CDR3 coding DNA: TGTGCCAGCAGCTTAGGCAGTCCTCAGGACTACGAGCAGTACTTC. Protein product: CASSLGSPQDYEQYF.

This clone was seen a handful of times. The genes are TRBV7-3 and TRBJ2-7; TRBD2 might be the D (6 bases). Trimming removed 2 bases from V and 0 bases from J, with 8 bases in between. In germline, CDR1 is SGHTA, CDR2 FQGTGA. This CDR3 is 14 amino acids long. DNA for the CDR3: TGTGCCAGCAGCTTACTAGCGAACTCCTACGAGCAGTACTTC. This encodes CASSLLANSYEQYF.

The gene calls are TRBV6-1 and TRBJ1-1; D possibly corresponds to TRBD1 (6 bases). Trimming removed 6 bases from V and 3 bases from J, with 14 bases in between. The germline V gene has CDR1 MNHNS and CDR2 SASEGT. The CDR3 sequence is 14 residues long. The CDR3 coding sequence is TGTGCCAGCAGCATTTTCTCAGGGGACACTGAAGCTTTCTTT. It codes for CASSIFSGDTEAFF.

The table lists this clone with a few counts. This rearrangement joins TRBV7-6 to TRBJ2-7, with a tentative D call TRBD2 (6 bases). The CDR3 sequence is 16 residues long. CDR1 and CDR2 (germline): SGHVS, FNYEAQ. V lost 1 base, J lost 7 bases, and 20 bases lay in between. This chain's CDR3 is CASSLDVPGTAGEQYF. The CDR3 DNA reads TGTGCCAGCAGCTTAGATGTACCAGGGACCGCGGGGGAGCAGTACTTC. The whole variable domain, remainder taken from reference TRBV7-6 and TRBJ2-7, is GAGVSQSPRYKVTKRGQDVALRCDPISGHVSLYWYRQALGQGPEFLTYFNYEAQQDKSGLPNDRFSAERPEGSISTLTIQRTEQRDSAMYRCASSLDVPGTAGEQYFGPGTRLTVT.

The genes are TRBV9 and TRBJ1-2; D is ambiguous. Looked up from germline, CDR1 is SGDLS and CDR2 is YYNGEE. Trimming took 4 bases from V and 1 from J, leaving 2 bases between them. CDR3 length: 11 amino acids. CDR3 sequence: CASSYNYGYTF. The CDR3, as DNA: TGTGCCAGCAGCTATAACTATGGCTACACCTTC.

The chain carries TRBV7-2 and TRBJ2-1; D may be TRBD2 (5 bases). This CDR3 contains 16 residues. V was clipped by 1 base and J by 4 bases, with 14 bases between them. The germline V gene has CDR1 SGHTA and CDR2 FQGNSA. The CDR3 sequence: CASSLGGGLRYNEQFF. DNA for the CDR3: TGTGCCAGCAGCTTAGGTGGTGGACTGCGGTACAATGAGCAGTTCTTC.

The chain combines TRBV30 with TRBJ1-5; 7 bases are shared with TRBD1. Germline CDR1 is GTSNPN and CDR2 is SVGIG (reference sequence). CDR3 size: 13 residues. The V segment lost 5 bases and the J segment 4 bases; nucleotides outside the gene matches: 5. The CDR3, as DNA: TGTGCCTGGGGACGACAGGGAAATCAGCCCCAGCATTTT. It specifies CAWGRQGNQPQHF.

The chain recombines TRBV5-4 with TRBJ2-3, with 10 bases aligning to TRBD2. The CDR3 runs to 16 residues. Germline V gives CDR1 SGHNT, CDR2 YYREEE (reference sequence). The V segment lost 1 base and the J segment 4 bases; nucleotides outside the gene matches: 6. For the CDR3, the DNA is TGTGCCAGCAGCTTGTCCAGCGGGGGGGCCCCAGATACGCAGTATTTT. Its protein product is CASSLSSGGAPDTQYF.

This rearrangement joins TRBV28 to TRBJ2-1; D gene uncertain. The CDR3 has 11 residues. Trimming took 2 bases from V and 14 from J, leaving 10 bases between them. Germline assignment: CDR1 MDHEN and CDR2 SYDVKM. In nucleotides, the CDR3 is TGTGCCAGCAGTTTAAGTCCGGTCAAGTTCTTC. Its translation: CASSLSPVKFF.

The chain employs TRBV7-8 and TRBJ1-1, with unresolved D. The CDR3 is 14 residues long. Germline V lookup: CDR1 SGHVS, CDR2 FQNEAQ. Trimming took 2 bases from V and 0 from J, leaving 7 bases between them. CDR3 bases: TGTGCCAGCAGCTTACTGGCTCTGAACACTGAAGCTTTCTTT. It specifies CASSLLALNTEAFF.

This clone was seen a few times. The chain couples TRBV5-4 to TRBJ1-6; D is ambiguous. Looked up from germline, CDR1 is SGHNT and CDR2 is YYREEE (reference sequence). The germline V and J ends were trimmed by 3 bases and 8 bases, with 18 bases remaining between them. The CDR3 length is 16 residues. CDR3 sequence: CASSSGIQSMDSPLHF. The CDR3, as DNA: TGTGCCAGCAGCTCCGGTATCCAAAGTATGGATTCACCCCTCCACTTT.

The chain recombines TRBV19 with TRBJ1-2, with D unresolved. Germline assignment: CDR1 LNHDA and CDR2 SQIVND (reference sequence). The CDR3 extends over 12 amino acids. V lost 4 bases, J lost 6 bases, and 9 bases lay in between. CDR3 protein: CASSTLPNGYTF. The CDR3 DNA is TGTGCCAGTAGTACCCTTCCTAATGGCTACACCTTC. Filled out from reference TRBV19 and TRBJ1-2, the complete variable domain reads DGGITQSPKYLFRKEGQNVTLSCEQNLNHDAMYWYRQDPGQGLRLIYYSQIVNDFQKGDIAEGYSVSREKKESFPLTVTSAQKNPTAFYLCASSTLPNGYTFGSGTRLTVV.

The chain joins TRBV7-2 to TRBJ2-1; TRBD2 might be the D (6 bases). This CDR3 has 13 amino acids. Trimming took 4 bases from V and 13 from J, leaving 17 bases between them. Germline CDR1 and CDR2: SGHTA and FQGNSA. CDR3 nucleotide sequence: TGTGCCAGCAGCTCCACACCGGGACTCCATCAGTTCTTC. This encodes CASSSTPGLHQFF.

This rearrangement joins TRBV7-9 to TRBJ2-2, with no clear D. Germline assignment: CDR1 SEHNR and CDR2 FQNEAQ (reference sequence). Trimming stripped 4 bases from V and 4 bases from J, with 7 bases between. The CDR3 is 13 residues long. CDR3 amino acids: CASSSQATGELFF. In nucleotides, the CDR3 is TGTGCCAGCAGCTCTCAGGCCACCGGGGAGCTGTTTTTT.

This clone was seen repeatedly, ten times or more. The CDR3 region has the DNA TGCAGCGTTGGGGGGCTGGACCTCGGGGAGCAGTACTTC. Its translation: CSVGGLDLGEQYF. The gene calls are TRBV29-1 and TRBJ2-7, with a weak D call TRBD1 (6 bases). Trimming shortened V by 4 bases and J by 7 bases, and 17 bases separated the two germline ends. This CDR3 contains 13 residues. Germline CDR1 SQVTM, CDR2 ANQGSEA.

Only a few counts were recorded for this clone. The V call is TRBV5-1, the J call TRBJ2-2; TRBD2 agrees at 11 bases. The CDR3 is made up of 15 amino acids. With V trimmed by 3 bases and J by 4 bases, 2 bases remained unmatched. Looked up from germline, CDR1 is SGHRS and CDR2 is YFSETQ. The CDR3 coding sequence is TGCGCCAGCAGCTCACTAGCGGGAGCCACCGGGGAGCTGTTTTTT. Residues: CASSSLAGATGELFF. Variable domain in full (rest from reference TRBV5-1 and TRBJ2-2): KAGVTQTPRYLIKTRGQQVTLSCSPISGHRSVSWYQQTPGQGLQFLFEYFSETQRNKGNFPGRFSGRQFSNSRSEMNVSTLELGDSALYLCASSSLAGATGELFFGEGSRLTVL.

This clone was observed a few times. The chain employs TRBV5-4 and TRBJ2-1; possibly TRBD1 for D (6 bases). The CDR3 loop spans 16 amino acids. Trimming cost V 5 bases and J 0 bases, with 15 bases left between them. CDR1 SGHNT and CDR2 YYREEE come from the germline V gene (reference sequence). This CDR3 is CASSSKRQASYNEQFF. CDR3 coding DNA: TGTGCCAGCAGTAGCAAAAGACAGGCCTCCTACAATGAGCAGTTCTTC.

This clone has just a few counts. V is TRBV9 and J is TRBJ2-5; TRBD2 might be the D (7 bases). This CDR3 region has 14 residues. V lost 0 bases to trimming and J lost 7 bases, with 13 bases between them. Germline V CDR1 and CDR2: SGDLS, YYNGEE. In DNA form, the CDR3 reads TGTGCCAGCAGCGTAGGCGGGGGCACGGGGACCCAGTACTTC. It translates to CASSVGGGTGTQYF.

This clone was detected only a few times. CDR3 loop: CASTPWDSQAIEAFF. In DNA, the CDR3 is TGTGCCAGCACCCCCTGGGACAGCCAAGCCATTGAAGCTTTCTTT. The V gene is TRBV7-9, the J gene TRBJ1-1; 7 nucleotides align to TRBD1. The CDR3 has 15 residues. Unmatched junction bases numbered 15, after V lost 7 bases and J lost 7 bases. Germline CDR1 reads SEHNR; CDR2 reads FQNEAQ (reference sequence).